These T cell receptor beta chains were read from a single sample in a study of T cells in localized non-small cell lung cancer. Sequencing was performed with immunoSEQ multiplex PCR; in TCRdb, only in-frame clones are kept and a portion is missing. This sample carries approximately 1,500 clones, 35% to 40% of them seen once, and the ten largest clones take about 7%. This material consisted of lung tumor tissue, taken before any cancer treatment. These receptor sequences come from a female donor at least 60 years old with stage I lung adenocarcinoma. The CDR3 runs from the conserved cysteine through the conserved F or W. A D gene is named only where the DNA matches it firmly. The size entry is marked missing in some rows and otherwise reads once, few, many or a size class.

TRBV5-1	few	-	TRBJ1-4	CASSLGVPREKLFF	TGCGCCAGCAGTCTGGGGGTCCCTAGGGAAAAACTGTTTTTT
TRBV2	-	-	TRBJ1-4	CASSVGTREKLFF	TGTGCCAGCAGTGTGGGGACCAGGGAAAAACTGTTTTTT
TRBV18	once	TRBD2	TRBJ2-7	CASSPAGDVQYF	TGTGCCAGCTCACCCGCGGGAGACGTGCAGTACTTC
TRBV11-3	few	TRBD1	TRBJ1-2	CASSDYTGGYGYTF	TGTGCCAGCAGCGATTACACAGGGGGCTATGGCTACACCTTC
TRBV6-8	-	TRBD1	TRBJ1-2	CAISPGTGATYSF	TGTGCCATCAGCCCCGGGACAGGGGCTACTTATTCCTTC
TRBV18	-	TRBD1	TRBJ2-1	CASSFTGGGNEQFF	TGTGCCAGCTCGTTTACAGGGGGAGGAAATGAGCAGTTCTTC
TRBV14	-	TRBD1	TRBJ2-2	CASSQPGTGRNGELFF	TGTGCCAGCAGCCAACCTGGGACAGGGAGGAACGGGGAGCTGTTTTTT
TRBV18	few	-	TRBJ1-1	CASSPLPGDGNTEAFF	TGTGCCAGCTCACCACTCCCAGGGGACGGGAACACTGAAGCTTTCTTT
TRBV19	few	-	TRBJ2-5	CASSQVMVEETQYF	TGTGCCAGTAGTCAGGTAATGGTCGAGGAGACCCAGTACTTC
TRBV6-8	medium-sized	-	TRBJ2-7	CASSQGGVYEQYF	TGTGCCAGCAGTCAAGGAGGGGTCTACGAGCAGTACTTC
TRBV19	-	-	TRBJ1-1	CASSMDMEGWGTEAFF	TGTGCCAGTAGTATGGACATGGAGGGGTGGGGGACTGAAGCTTTCTTT
TRBV19	-	-	TRBJ1-1	CASSRSTNTEAFF	TGTGCCAGTTCGAGAAGCACGAACACTGAAGCTTTCTTT
TRBV6-8	-	-	TRBJ2-7	CASSSHLTQDEQYF	TGTGCCAGCAGTTCCCACCTTACCCAGGACGAGCAGTACTTC
TRBV19	few	TRBD1	TRBJ2-7	CASSIDPQGAYEQYF	TGTGCCAGTAGTATAGATCCACAGGGGGCCTACGAGCAGTACTTC
TRBV10-3	medium-sized	-	TRBJ1-4	CAISEVREEKLFF	TGTGCCATCAGTGAGGTCAGGGAGGAAAAACTGTTTTTT
TRBV6-8	-	-	TRBJ1-2	CASNYSRVREKNYGYTF	TGTGCCAGCAATTACTCGCGCGTGAGGGAAAAGAACTATGGCTACACCTTC
TRBV6-8	few	-	TRBJ1-6	CASLSRSYNSPLHF	TGTGCCAGTCTTTCCAGGTCCTATAATTCACCCCTCCACTTT
TRBV6-7	few	-	TRBJ2-2	CASISLGGTGELFF	TGTGCCAGCATCTCTTTAGGGGGAACCGGGGAGCTGTTTTTT
TRBV9	-	-	TRBJ2-1	CASSVPLGLGGDEQFF	TGTGCCAGCAGCGTACCTCTGGGACTAGGGGGCGATGAGCAGTTCTTC
TRBV6-8	medium-sized	-	TRBJ1-2	CASRESQGLNGYTF	TGTGCCAGCAGGGAGTCTCAGGGGCTAAATGGCTACACCTTC
TRBV30	few	-	TRBJ2-7	CAWSSGTTYEQYF	TGTGCCTGGAGTTCAGGGACCACCTACGAGCAGTACTTC
TRBV14	-	-	TRBJ1-2	CASSDGPLGYTF	TGTGCCAGCTCAGACGGGCCCTTGGGATACACCTTC